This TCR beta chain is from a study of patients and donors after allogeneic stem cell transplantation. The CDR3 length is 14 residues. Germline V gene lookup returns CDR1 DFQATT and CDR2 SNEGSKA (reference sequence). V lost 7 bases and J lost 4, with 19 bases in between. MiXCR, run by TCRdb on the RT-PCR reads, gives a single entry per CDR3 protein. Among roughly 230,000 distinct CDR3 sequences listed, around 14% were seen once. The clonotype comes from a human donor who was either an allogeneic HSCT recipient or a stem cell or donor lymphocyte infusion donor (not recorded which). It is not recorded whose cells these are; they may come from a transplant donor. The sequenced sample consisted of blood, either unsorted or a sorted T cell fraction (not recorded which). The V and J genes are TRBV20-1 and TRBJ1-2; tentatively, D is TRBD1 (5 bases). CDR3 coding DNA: TGCAGTGTCACACCGGGACTGTATGGCTATGGCTACACCTTC. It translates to CSVTPGLYGYGYTF.